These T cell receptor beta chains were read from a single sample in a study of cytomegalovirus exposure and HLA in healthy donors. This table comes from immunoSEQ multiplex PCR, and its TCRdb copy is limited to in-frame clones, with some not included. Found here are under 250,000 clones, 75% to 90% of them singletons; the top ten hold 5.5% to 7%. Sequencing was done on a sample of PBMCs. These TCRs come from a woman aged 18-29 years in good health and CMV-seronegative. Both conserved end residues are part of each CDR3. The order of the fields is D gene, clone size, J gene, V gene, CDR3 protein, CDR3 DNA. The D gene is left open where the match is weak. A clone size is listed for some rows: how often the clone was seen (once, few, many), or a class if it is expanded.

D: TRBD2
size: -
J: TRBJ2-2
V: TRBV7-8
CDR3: CASSWGLAGTTGELFF
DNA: TGTGCCAGCAGCTGGGGACTAGCGGGCACCACCGGGGAGCTGTTTTTT

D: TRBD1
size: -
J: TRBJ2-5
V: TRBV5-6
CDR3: CASSSRRAGGAGETQYF
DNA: TGTGCCAGCAGCTCCCGTCGGGCAGGGGGCGCTGGGGAGACCCAGTACTTC

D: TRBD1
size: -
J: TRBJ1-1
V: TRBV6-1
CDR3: CASSDGTGGMGTEAFF
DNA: TGTGCCAGCAGTGACGGGACAGGGGGCATGGGCACTGAAGCTTTCTTT

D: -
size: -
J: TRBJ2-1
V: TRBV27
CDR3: CASSFPGENEQFF
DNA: TGTGCCAGCAGTTTCCCAGGGGAAAATGAGCAGTTCTTC

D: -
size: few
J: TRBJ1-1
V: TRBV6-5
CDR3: CASSRQTNTEAFF
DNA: TGTGCCAGCAGCAGACAAACGAACACTGAAGCTTTCTTT

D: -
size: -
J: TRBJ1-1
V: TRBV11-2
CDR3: CASSSPGAGWAFF
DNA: TGTGCCAGCAGCAGCCCCGGGGCAGGGTGGGCTTTCTTT

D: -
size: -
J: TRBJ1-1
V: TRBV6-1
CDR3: CASSERGNRRTEAFF
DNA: TGTGCCAGCAGTGAAAGGGGCAACAGGAGGACTGAAGCTTTCTTT

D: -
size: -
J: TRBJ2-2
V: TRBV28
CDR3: CASSPPPGRGTGELFF
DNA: TGTGCCAGCAGTCCCCCCCCGGGCAGGGGCACCGGGGAGCTGTTTTTT

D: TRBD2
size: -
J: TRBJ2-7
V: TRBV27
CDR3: CASSLNPLIAGEQYF
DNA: TGTGCCAGCAGTTTAAATCCACTTATAGCGGGGGAGCAGTACTTC

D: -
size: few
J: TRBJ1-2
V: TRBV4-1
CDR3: CASSQLGQSYGYTF
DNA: TGCGCCAGCAGCCAACTCGGACAGTCCTATGGCTACACCTTC

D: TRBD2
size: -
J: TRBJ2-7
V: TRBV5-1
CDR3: CASSPTRTSGFEQYF
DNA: TGCGCCAGCAGCCCCACTCGGACTAGCGGGTTCGAGCAGTACTTC

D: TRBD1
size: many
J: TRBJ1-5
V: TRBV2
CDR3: CASTQTGGSNQPQHF
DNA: TGTGCCAGCACTCAGACAGGGGGAAGCAATCAGCCCCAGCATTTT

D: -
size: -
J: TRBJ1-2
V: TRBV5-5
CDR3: CASSLESAWGYTF
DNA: TGTGCCAGCAGCTTGGAAAGCGCATGGGGCTACACCTTC

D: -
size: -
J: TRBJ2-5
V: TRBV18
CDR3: CASSPPVASSLEETQYF
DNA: TGTGCCAGCTCACCACCCGTCGCCAGCAGTTTAGAAGAGACCCAGTACTTC

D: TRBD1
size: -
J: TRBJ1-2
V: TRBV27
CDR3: CASSSRPDGQGRYGYTF
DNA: TGTGCCAGCAGTTCCCGCCCGGATGGACAGGGCCGCTATGGCTACACCTTC

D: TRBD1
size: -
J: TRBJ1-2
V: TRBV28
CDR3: CASRPTGPNLSNYGYTF
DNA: TGTGCCAGCAGACCGACAGGGCCTAACCTTTCTAACTATGGCTACACCTTC

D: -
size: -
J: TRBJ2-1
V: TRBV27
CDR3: CASAGGGAYNEQFF
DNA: TGTGCCAGCGCCGGTGGCGGGGCCTACAATGAGCAGTTCTTC